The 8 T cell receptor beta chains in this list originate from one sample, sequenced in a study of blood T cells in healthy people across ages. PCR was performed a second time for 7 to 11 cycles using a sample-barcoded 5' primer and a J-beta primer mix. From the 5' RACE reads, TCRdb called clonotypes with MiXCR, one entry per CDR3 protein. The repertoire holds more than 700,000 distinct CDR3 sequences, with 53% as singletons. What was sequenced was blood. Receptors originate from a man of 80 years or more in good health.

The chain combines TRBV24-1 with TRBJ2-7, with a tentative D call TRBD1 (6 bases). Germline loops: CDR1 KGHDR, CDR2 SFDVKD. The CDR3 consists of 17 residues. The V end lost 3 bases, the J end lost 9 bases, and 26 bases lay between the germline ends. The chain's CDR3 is CATSDHNEDMQGRTQYF. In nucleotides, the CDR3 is TGTGCCACCAGTGATCATAACGAGGACATGCAGGGGCGTACGCAGTACTTC.

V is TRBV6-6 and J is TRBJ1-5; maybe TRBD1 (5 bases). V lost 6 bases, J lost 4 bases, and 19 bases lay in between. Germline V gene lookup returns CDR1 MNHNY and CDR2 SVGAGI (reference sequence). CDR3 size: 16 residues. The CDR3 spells CASRGRGIKPNQPQHF. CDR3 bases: TGTGCCAGCAGAGGGAGGGGCATTAAACCAAATCAGCCCCAGCATTTT.

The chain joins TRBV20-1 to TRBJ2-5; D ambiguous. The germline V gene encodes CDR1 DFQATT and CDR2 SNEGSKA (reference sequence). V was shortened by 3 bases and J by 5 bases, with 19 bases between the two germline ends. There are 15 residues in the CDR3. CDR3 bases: TGCAGTGCTAGCCAAAGGTCCCCCCGTGGGGAGACCCAGTACTTC. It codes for CSASQRSPRGETQYF.

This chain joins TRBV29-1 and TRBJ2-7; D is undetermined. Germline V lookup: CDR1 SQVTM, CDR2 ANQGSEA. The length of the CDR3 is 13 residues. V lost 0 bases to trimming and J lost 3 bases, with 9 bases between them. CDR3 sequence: CSVEEGLGYEQYF. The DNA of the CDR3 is TGCAGCGTTGAAGAAGGCCTGGGCTACGAGCAGTACTTC.

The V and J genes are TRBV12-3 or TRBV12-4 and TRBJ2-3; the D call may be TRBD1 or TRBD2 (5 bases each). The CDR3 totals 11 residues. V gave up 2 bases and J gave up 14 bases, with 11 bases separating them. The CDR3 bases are TGTGCCAGCAGTTTACAGGGAGACGCGTATTTT. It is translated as CASSLQGDAYF.

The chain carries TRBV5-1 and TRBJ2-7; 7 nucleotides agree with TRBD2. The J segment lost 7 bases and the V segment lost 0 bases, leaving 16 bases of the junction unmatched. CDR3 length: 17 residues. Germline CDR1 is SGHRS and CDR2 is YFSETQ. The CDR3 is CASSLASGASSYNEQYF. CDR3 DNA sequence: TGCGCCAGCAGCTTGGCTAGCGGAGCAAGCTCCTACAATGAGCAGTACTTC.

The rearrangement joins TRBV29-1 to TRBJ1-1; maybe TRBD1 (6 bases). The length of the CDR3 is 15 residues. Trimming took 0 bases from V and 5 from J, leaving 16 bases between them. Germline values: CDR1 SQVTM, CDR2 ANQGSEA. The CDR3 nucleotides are TGCAGCGTTGAAGATCGGCAGGGGAAAGGGACTGAAGCTTTCTTT. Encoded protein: CSVEDRQGKGTEAFF.

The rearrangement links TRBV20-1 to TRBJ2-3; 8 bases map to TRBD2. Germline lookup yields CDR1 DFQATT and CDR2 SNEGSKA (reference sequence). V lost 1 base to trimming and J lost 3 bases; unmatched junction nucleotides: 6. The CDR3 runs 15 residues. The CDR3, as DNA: TGCAGTGCTAGAGGGACTAGCTCCAAAACAGATACGCAGTATTTT. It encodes CSARGTSSKTDTQYF.